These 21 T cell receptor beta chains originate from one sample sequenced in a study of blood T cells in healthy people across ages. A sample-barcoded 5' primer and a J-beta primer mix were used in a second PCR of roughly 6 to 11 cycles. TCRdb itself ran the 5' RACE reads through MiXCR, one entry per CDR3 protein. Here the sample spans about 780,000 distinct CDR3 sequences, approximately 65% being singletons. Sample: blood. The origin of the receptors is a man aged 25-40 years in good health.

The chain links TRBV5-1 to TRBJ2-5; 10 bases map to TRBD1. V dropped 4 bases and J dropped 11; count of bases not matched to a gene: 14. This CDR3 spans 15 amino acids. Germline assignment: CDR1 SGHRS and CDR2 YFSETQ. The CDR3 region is CASSLSGTGVREQYF. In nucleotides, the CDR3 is TGCGCCAGCAGCCTCTCCGGGACAGGGGTCCGGGAGCAGTACTTC.

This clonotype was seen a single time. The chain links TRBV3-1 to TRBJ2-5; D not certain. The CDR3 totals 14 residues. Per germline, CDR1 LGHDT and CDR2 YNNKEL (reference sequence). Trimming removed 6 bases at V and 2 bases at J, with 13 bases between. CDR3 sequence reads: CASSPHGGQETQYF. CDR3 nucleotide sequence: TGTGCCAGCAGTCCTCATGGTGGACAAGAGACCCAGTACTTC.

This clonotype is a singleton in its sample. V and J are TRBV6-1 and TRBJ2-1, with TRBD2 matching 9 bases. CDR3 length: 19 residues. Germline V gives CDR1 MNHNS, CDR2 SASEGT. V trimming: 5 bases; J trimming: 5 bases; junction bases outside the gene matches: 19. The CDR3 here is CASSLYKRIAGAIDNEQFF. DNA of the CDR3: TGTGCCAGCAGTCTTTACAAACGAATAGCGGGGGCAATAGACAATGAGCAGTTCTTC.

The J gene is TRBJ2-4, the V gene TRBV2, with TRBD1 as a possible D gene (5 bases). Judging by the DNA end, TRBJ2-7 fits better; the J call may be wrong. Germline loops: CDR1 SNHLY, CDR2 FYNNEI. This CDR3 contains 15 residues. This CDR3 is CASSEMGPSSYEQYF. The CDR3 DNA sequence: TGTGCCAGCAGTGAAATGGGGCCTAGCTCCTACGAGCAGTACTTC.

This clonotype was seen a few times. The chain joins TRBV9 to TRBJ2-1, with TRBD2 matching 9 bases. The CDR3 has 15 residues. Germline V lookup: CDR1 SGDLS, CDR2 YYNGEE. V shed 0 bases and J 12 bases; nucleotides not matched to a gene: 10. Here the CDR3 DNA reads TGTGCCAGCAGCGTAGAAGGTAGCGGGGGCCTTCGGCAGTTCTTC. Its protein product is CASSVEGSGGLRQFF.

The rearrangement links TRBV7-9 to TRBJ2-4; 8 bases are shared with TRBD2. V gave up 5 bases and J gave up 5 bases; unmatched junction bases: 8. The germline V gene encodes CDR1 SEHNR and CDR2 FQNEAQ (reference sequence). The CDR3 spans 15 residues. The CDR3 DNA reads TGTGCCAGCAGCCTTCCCGCGGGGGGCCAAAACATTCAGTACTTC. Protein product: CASSLPAGGQNIQYF.

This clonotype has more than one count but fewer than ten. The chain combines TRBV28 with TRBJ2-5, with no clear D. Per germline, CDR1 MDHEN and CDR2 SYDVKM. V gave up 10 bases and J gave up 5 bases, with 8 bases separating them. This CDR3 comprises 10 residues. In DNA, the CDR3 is TGTGCCACCCCGATGGAGACCCAGTACTTC. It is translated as CATPMETQYF.

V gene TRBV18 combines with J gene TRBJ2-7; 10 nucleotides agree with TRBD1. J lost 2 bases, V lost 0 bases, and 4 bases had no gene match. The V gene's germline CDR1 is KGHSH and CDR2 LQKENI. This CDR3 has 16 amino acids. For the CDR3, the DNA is TGTGCCAGCTCACCACCAGCGACAGGGGGCCCCTACGAGCAGTACTTC. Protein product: CASSPPATGGPYEQYF.

The CDR3 DNA follows: TGCAGCGCACTGCCCCGGGGTGGGGAAAACATTCAGTACTTC. As protein: CSALPRGGENIQYF. V gene TRBV29-1 combines with J gene TRBJ2-4; weak D call: TRBD2 (5 bases). This CDR3 spans 14 amino acids. V gave up 7 bases and J gave up 5 bases, with 18 bases separating them. Germline CDR1 reads SQVTM; CDR2 reads ANQGSEA.

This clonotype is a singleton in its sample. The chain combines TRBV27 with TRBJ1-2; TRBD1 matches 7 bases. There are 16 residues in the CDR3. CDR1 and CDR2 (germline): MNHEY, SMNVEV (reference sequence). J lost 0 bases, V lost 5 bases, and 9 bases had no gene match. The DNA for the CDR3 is TGTGCCAGCAGTCCCGGGACAGCCCCACCTAACTATGGCTACACCTTC. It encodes CASSPGTAPPNYGYTF.

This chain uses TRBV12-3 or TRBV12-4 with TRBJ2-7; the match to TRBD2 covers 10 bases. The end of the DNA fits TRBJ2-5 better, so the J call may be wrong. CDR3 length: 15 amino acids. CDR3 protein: CASSLRSGGEETQYF. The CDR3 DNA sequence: TGTGCCAGCAGTTTACGGAGCGGGGGGGAGGAGACCCAGTACTTC.

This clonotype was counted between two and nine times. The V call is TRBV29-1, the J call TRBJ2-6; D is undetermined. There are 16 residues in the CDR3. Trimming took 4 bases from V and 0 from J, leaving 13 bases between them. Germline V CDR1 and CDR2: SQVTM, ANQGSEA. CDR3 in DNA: TGCAGCGTTGGTAACCCCCGGAGCTCTGGGGCCAACGTCCTGACTTTC. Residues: CSVGNPRSSGANVLTF.

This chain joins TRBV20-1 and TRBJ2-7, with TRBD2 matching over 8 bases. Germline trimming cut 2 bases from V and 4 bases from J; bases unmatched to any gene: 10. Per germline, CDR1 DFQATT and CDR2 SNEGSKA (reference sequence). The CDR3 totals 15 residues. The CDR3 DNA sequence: TGCAGTGCTAGAACTTTCGGGGGGGCAGATTACGAGCAGTACTTC. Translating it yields CSARTFGGADYEQYF.

CDR3 in DNA: TGCGCCAGCAGCCAAGTTCCAGATGACAATGAGCAGTTCTTC. Translation: CASSQVPDDNEQFF. The chain couples TRBV4-3 to TRBJ2-1; D gene unclear. Germline CDR1 reads LGHNA; CDR2 reads YSLEER. This CDR3 region has 14 residues. V shed 1 base and J shed 5 bases, with 9 bases lying between them.

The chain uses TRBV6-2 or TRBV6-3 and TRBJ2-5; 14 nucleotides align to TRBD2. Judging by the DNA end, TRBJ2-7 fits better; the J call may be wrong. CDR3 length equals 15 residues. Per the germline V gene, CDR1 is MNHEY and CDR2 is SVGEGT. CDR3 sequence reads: CASSDSGLAGDEQYF. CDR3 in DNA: TGTGCCAGCAGTGATTCGGGACTAGCGGGGGACGAGCAGTACTTC.

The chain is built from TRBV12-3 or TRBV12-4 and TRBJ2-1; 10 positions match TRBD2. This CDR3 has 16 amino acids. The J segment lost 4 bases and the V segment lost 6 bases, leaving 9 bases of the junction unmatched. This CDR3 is CASSPSLAGNYNEQFF. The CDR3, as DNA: TGTGCCAGCAGCCCCTCACTAGCGGGAAATTACAATGAGCAGTTCTTC.

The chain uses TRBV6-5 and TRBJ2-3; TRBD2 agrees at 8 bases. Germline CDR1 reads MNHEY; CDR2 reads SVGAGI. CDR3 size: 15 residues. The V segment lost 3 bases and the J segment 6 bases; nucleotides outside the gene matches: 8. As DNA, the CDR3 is TGTGCCAGCAGTTATACGGGGGGGCCATCTGATACGCAGTATTTT. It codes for CASSYTGGPSDTQYF.

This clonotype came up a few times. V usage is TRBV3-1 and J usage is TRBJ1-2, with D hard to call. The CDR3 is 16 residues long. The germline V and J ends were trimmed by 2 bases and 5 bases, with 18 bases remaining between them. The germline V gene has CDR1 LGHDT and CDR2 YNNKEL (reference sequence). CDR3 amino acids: CASSQWPENLEYGYTF. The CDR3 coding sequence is TGTGCCAGCAGCCAATGGCCCGAGAATTTGGAATATGGCTACACCTTC.

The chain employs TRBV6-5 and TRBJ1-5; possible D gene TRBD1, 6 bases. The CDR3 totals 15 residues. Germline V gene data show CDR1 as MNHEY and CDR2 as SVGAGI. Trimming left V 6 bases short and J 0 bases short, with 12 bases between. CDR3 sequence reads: CASRGQTHSNQPQHF. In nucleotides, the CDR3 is TGTGCCAGCAGAGGACAGACCCATAGCAATCAGCCCCAGCATTTT.

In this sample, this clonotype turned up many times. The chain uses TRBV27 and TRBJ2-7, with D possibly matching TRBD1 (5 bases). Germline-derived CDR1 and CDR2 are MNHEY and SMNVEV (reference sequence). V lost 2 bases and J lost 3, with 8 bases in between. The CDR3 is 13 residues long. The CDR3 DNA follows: TGTGCCAGCAGTTTAGGTAGGGGCTACGAGCAGTACTTC. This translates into CASSLGRGYEQYF.

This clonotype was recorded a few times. CDR3 sequence (DNA): TGTGCCAGCAGGCCCGGGGCCCCCATGGACTACAATGAGCAGTTCTTC. Protein: CASRPGAPMDYNEQFF. The rearrangement links TRBV7-8 to TRBJ2-1, with D possibly being TRBD1 or TRBD2 (5 bases each). The V gene's germline CDR1 is SGHVS and CDR2 FQNEAQ. Trimming removed 6 bases at V and 3 bases at J, with 18 bases between. This CDR3 spans 16 amino acids. Full variable domain (rest looked up from reference TRBV7-8 and TRBJ2-1): GAGVSQSPRYKVAKRGQDVALRCDPISGHVSLFWYQQALGQGPEFLTYFQNEAQLDKSGLPSDRFFAERPEGSVSTLKIQRTQQEDSAVYLCASRPGAPMDYNEQFFGPGTRLTVL.